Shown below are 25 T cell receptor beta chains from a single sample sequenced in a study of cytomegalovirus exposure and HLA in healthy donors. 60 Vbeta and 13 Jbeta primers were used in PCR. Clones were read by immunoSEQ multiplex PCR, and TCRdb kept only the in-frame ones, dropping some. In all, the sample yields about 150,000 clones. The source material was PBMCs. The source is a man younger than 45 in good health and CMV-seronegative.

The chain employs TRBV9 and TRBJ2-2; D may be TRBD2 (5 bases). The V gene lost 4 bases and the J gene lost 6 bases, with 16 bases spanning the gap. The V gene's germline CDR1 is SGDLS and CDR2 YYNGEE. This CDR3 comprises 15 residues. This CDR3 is CASSPRGSRAGELFF. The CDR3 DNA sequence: TGTGCCAGCAGCCCACGAGGGAGTAGGGCCGGGGAGCTGTTTTTT.

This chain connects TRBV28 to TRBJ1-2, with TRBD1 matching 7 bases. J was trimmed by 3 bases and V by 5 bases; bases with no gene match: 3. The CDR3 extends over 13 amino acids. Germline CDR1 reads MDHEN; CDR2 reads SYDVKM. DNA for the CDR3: TGTGCCAGCAGTGCCACAGGGGACTATGGCTACACCTTC. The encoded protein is CASSATGDYGYTF.

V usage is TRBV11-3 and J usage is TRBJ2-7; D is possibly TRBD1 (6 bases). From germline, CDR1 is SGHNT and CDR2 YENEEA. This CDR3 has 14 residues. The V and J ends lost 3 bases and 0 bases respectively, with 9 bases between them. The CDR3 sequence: CASSFRDTSYEQYF. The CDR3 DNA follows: TGTGCCAGCAGCTTCCGGGACACCTCCTACGAGCAGTACTTC.

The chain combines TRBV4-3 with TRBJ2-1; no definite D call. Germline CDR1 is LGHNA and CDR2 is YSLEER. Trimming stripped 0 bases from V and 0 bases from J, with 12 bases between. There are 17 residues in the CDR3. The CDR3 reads CASSQDLAESSYNEQFF. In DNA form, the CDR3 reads TGCGCCAGCAGCCAAGATTTGGCGGAGAGCTCCTACAATGAGCAGTTCTTC.

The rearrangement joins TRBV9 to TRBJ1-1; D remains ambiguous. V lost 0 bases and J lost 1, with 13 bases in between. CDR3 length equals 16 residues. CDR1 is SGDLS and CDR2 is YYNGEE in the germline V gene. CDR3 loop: CASSVGLRWSNTEAFF. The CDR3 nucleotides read TGTGCCAGCAGCGTAGGACTTCGGTGGTCGAACACTGAAGCTTTCTTT.

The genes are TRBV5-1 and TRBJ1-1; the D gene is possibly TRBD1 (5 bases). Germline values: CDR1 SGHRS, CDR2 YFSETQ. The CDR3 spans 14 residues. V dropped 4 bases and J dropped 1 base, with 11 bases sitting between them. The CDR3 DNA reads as TGCGCCAGCAGCGCGGGACCTTCGAACACTGAAGCTTTCTTT. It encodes CASSAGPSNTEAFF.

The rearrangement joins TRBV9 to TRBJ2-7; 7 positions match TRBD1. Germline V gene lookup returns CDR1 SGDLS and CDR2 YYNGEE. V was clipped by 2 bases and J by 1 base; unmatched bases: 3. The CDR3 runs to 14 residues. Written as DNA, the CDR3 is TGTGCCAGCAGCGTGGGACAGACATCCTACGAGCAGTACTTC. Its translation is CASSVGQTSYEQYF.

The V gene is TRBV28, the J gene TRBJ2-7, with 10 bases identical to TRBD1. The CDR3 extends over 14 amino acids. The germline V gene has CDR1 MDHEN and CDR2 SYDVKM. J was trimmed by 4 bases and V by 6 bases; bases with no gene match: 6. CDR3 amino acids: CASRGRDRGYEQYF. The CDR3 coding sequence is TGTGCCAGCAGGGGCAGGGACAGGGGATACGAGCAGTACTTC. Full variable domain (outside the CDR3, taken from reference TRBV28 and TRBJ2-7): DVKVTQSSRYLVKRTGEKVFLECVQDMDHENMFWYRQDPGLGLRLIYFSYDVKMKEKGDIPEGYSVSREKKERFSLILESASTNQTSMYLCASRGRDRGYEQYFGPGTRLTVT.

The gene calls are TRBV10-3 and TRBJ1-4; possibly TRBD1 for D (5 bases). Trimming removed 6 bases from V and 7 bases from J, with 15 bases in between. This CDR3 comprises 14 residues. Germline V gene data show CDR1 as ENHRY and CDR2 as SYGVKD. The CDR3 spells CAIRGTGGGEKLFF. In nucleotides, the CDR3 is TGTGCCATCAGGGGTACTGGCGGGGGTGAAAAACTGTTTTTT.

CDR3: CASSDQGITEAFF. The CDR3 region has the DNA TGTGCCAGCAGTGACCAGGGAATAACTGAAGCTTTCTTT. The V gene is TRBV2, the J gene TRBJ1-1, with TRBD1 as a possible D gene (5 bases). The CDR3 consists of 13 residues. The V and J ends lost 3 bases and 5 bases respectively, with 10 bases between them. Per germline, CDR1 SNHLY and CDR2 FYNNEI.

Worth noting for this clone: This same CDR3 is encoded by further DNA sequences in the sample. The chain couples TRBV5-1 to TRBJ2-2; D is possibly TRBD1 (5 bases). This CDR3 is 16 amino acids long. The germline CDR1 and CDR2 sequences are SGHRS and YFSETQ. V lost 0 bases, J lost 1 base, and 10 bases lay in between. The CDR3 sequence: CASSLADSLNTGELFF. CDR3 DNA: TGCGCCAGCAGCTTGGCCGACAGTTTGAACACCGGGGAGCTGTTTTTT. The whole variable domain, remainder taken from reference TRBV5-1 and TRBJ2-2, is KAGVTQTPRYLIKTRGQQVTLSCSPISGHRSVSWYQQTPGQGLQFLFEYFSETQRNKGNFPGRFSGRQFSNSRSEMNVSTLELGDSALYLCASSLADSLNTGELFFGEGSRLTVL.

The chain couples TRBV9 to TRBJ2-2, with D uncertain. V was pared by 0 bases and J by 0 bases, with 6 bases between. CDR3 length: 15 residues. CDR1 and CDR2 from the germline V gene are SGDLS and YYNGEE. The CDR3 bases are TGTGCCAGCAGCGTAGCCCCAGCGAACACCGGGGAGCTGTTTTTT. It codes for CASSVAPANTGELFF.

CDR3: CASSREQAQSSYEQYF. DNA for the CDR3: TGTGCCAGCAGTCGCGAACAGGCCCAGAGCTCCTACGAGCAGTACTTC. The V and J genes are TRBV7-6 and TRBJ2-7, with a weak D call TRBD1 (5 bases). Germline CDR1 and CDR2: SGHVS and FNYEAQ. The CDR3 consists of 16 residues. The V end was cut by 6 bases, the J end by 0 bases, with 18 bases between.

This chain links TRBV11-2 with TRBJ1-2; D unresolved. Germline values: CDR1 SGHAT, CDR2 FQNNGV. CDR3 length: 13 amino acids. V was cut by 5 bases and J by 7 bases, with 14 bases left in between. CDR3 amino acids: CASSPSGLSGYTF. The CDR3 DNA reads TGTGCCAGCAGCCCTTCCGGACTTAGTGGCTACACCTTC. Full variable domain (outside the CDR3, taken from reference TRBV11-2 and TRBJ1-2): EAGVAQSPRYKIIEKRQSVAFWCNPISGHATLYWYQQILGQGPKLLIQFQNNGVVDDSQLPKDRFSAERLKGVDSTLKIQPAKLEDSAVYLCASSPSGLSGYTFGSGTRLTVV.

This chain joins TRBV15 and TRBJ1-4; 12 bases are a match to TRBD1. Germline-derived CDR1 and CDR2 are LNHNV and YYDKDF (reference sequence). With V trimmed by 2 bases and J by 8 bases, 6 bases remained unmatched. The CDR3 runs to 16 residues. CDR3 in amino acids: CATSRNSGTGGEKLFF. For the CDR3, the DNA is TGTGCCACCAGCAGAAACTCCGGGACAGGGGGCGAAAAACTGTTTTTT.

CDR3 nucleotides: TGTGCCAGCAGTTCTTGGCAGTCTAGCACAGATACGCAGTATTTT. Translated: CASSSWQSSTDTQYF. The V call is TRBV6-5, the J call TRBJ2-3; D remains ambiguous. Trimming left V 4 bases short and J 0 bases short, with 11 bases between. Germline V lookup: CDR1 MNHEY, CDR2 SVGAGI. This CDR3 spans 15 amino acids.

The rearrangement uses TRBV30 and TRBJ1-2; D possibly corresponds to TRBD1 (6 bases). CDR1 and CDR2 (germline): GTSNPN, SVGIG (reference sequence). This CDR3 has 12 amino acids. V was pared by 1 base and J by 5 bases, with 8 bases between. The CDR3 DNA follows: TGTGCCTGGAGTGCCCAGGGGTATGGCTACACCTTC. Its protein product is CAWSAQGYGYTF.

For the CDR3, the DNA is TGCAGTGCTCTAATCGGTGAAGCTTTCTTT. Its translation: CSALIGEAFF. The chain links TRBV20-1 to TRBJ1-1; D gene ambiguous. V lost 5 bases and J 7 bases, leaving 8 bases between the germline ends. Germline assignment: CDR1 DFQATT and CDR2 SNEGSKA (reference sequence). This CDR3 is 10 amino acids long.

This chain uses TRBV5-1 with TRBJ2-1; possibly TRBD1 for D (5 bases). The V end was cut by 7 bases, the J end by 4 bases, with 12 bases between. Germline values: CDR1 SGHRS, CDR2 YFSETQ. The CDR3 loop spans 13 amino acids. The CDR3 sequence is CASRPSGYNEQFF. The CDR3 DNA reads TGCGCCAGCCGCCCTTCAGGGTACAATGAGCAGTTCTTC.

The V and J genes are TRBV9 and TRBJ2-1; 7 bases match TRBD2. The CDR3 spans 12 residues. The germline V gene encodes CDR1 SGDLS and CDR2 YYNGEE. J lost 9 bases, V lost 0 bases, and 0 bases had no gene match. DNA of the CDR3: TGTGCCAGCAGCGTAGGCGGGGGTGAGCAGTTCTTC. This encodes CASSVGGGEQFF.

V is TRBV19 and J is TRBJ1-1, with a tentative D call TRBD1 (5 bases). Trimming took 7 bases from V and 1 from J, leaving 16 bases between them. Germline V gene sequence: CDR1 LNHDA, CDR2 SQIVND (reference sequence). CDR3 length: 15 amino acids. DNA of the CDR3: TGTGCCAGTACCCCGCTCGTACAGGAGAACACTGAAGCTTTCTTT. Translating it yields CASTPLVQENTEAFF.

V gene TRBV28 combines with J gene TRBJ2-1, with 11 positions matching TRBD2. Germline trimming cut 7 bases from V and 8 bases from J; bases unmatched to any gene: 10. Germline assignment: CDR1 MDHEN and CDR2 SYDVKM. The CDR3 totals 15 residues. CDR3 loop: CASIPPSGRLDEQFF. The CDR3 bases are TGTGCCAGCATCCCCCCTAGCGGGAGGTTAGATGAGCAGTTCTTC.

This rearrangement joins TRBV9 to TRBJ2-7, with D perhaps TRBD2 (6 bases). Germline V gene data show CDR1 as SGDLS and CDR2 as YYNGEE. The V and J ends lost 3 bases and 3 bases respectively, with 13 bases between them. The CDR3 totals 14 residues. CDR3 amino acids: CASSAGLSGYEQYF. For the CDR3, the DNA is TGTGCCAGCAGCGCGGGACTTTCGGGCTACGAGCAGTACTTC.

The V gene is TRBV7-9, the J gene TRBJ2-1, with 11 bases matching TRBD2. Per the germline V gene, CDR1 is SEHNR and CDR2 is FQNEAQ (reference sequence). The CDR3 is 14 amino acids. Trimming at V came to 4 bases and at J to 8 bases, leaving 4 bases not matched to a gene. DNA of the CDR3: TGTGCCAGCAGCTCACATAGCGGGAGGGATGAGCAGTTCTTC. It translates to CASSSHSGRDEQFF.

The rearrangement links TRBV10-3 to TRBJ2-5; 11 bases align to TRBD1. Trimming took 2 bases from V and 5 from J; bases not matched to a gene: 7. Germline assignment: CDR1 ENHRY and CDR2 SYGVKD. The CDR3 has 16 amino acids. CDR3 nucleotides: TGTGCCATCAGTGAGGGACAGGGGGCTTTGGGTGAGACCCAGTACTTC. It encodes CAISEGQGALGETQYF.